The 31 T cell receptor beta chains below all came from one sample that was sequenced in a study of control samples from healthy donors and cancer patients. Some clones are missing from TCRdb's copy, which holds only in-frame ones; the method was immunoSEQ multiplex PCR. Seen here are 150,000 to 200,000 clones, about 90% observed once, and the top ten hold 2%. Sequenced: blood. The receptors originated from a woman aged 35 to 49 in good health.

The chain links TRBV7-8 to TRBJ2-7, with a possible D match to TRBD2 (5 bases). V dropped 4 bases and J dropped 0 bases, with 10 bases sitting between them. Germline V gives CDR1 SGHVS, CDR2 FQNEAQ. The CDR3 totals 14 residues. CDR3 coding DNA: TGTGCCAGCAGCTCGTCGAGGGCCTCCTACGAGCAGTACTTC. Translated: CASSSSRASYEQYF.

The rearrangement links TRBV6-2 or TRBV6-3 to TRBJ2-1, with TRBD2 matching 12 bases. Germline loops: CDR1 MNHEY, CDR2 SVGEGT. The CDR3 has 16 residues. The V gene end was trimmed by 2 bases and the J gene end by 9 bases; junction bases not matched to a gene: 8. CDR3 amino acids: CASSYRELAGGFEQFF. In nucleotides, the CDR3 is TGTGCCAGCAGTTACAGGGAACTAGCGGGGGGTTTTGAGCAGTTCTTC.

This clone occurred once. The rearrangement links TRBV11-2 to TRBJ1-2; D is unclear. There are 12 residues in the CDR3. Per germline, CDR1 SGHAT and CDR2 FQNNGV. Trimming shortened V by 6 bases and J by 4 bases, and 9 bases separated the two germline ends. CDR3 nucleotide sequence: TGTGCCAGCAGTAGACGGGTCTATGGCTACACCTTC. Protein product: CASSRRVYGYTF.

This chain uses TRBV20-1 with TRBJ2-3; no definite D call. CDR3 length: 10 residues. Trimming shortened V by 4 bases and J by 5 bases, and 4 bases separated the two germline ends. Per the germline V gene, CDR1 is DFQATT and CDR2 is SNEGSKA (reference sequence). CDR3 nucleotide sequence: TGCAGTGCTATTCTAGATACGCAGTATTTT. Translated, it gives CSAILDTQYF.

The table lists this clone with a count of one. The genes are TRBV6-6 and TRBJ1-2, with D possibly matching TRBD1 (6 bases). Germline V gives CDR1 MNHNY, CDR2 SVGAGI (reference sequence). The V end was cut by 7 bases, the J end by 6 bases, with 18 bases between. The CDR3 length is 14 residues. CDR3 region: CASTKTNNRDGYTF. CDR3 DNA: TGTGCCAGCACCAAAACGAACAACAGGGATGGCTACACCTTC.

V gene TRBV25-1 combines with J gene TRBJ2-7, with unresolved D. The V end was cut by 8 bases, the J end by 4 bases, with 9 bases between. Germline V gives CDR1 MGHDK, CDR2 SYGVNS. CDR3 length equals 11 residues. CDR3 bases: TGTGCCAGCTCGCCGGGTTACGAGCAGTACTTC. Translation gives CASSPGYEQYF.

The chain combines TRBV19 with TRBJ2-2, with TRBD1 matching 7 bases. Germline CDR1 LNHDA, CDR2 SQIVND (reference sequence). The CDR3 loop spans 15 amino acids. V lost 5 bases to trimming and J lost 6 bases; unmatched junction nucleotides: 9. CDR3 amino acids: CASSVPGQRAGELFF. The CDR3 bases are TGTGCCAGTAGTGTGCCGGGACAGAGGGCCGGGGAGCTGTTTTTT.

The chain uses TRBV18 and TRBJ1-5, with D possibly being TRBD1 (6 bases). The germline V and J ends were trimmed by 3 bases and 3 bases, with 9 bases remaining between them. The CDR3 is 14 amino acids. Germline CDR1 is KGHSH and CDR2 is LQKENI. The CDR3 sequence: CASSPQGHNQPQHF. The CDR3 DNA is TGTGCCAGCTCACCCCAGGGGCACAATCAGCCCCAGCATTTT.

V and J are TRBV19 and TRBJ2-7, with 9 bases fitting TRBD1. Trimming took 5 bases from V and 4 from J; bases not matched to a gene: 6. Germline V CDR1 and CDR2: LNHDA, SQIVND (reference sequence). This CDR3 contains 14 residues. In DNA form, the CDR3 reads TGTGCCAGTAGTTCCCGGGACAGGGCATACGAGCAGTACTTC. Amino acid sequence: CASSSRDRAYEQYF.

V usage is TRBV5-1 and J usage is TRBJ2-3, with 9 bases matching TRBD1. This CDR3 is built from 15 residues. The junction had 6 bases not matched to a gene; V was cut back by 4 bases and J by 3 bases. The germline V gene has CDR1 SGHRS and CDR2 YFSETQ. The CDR3 loop is CASSEPGQGTDTQYF. CDR3 sequence (DNA): TGCGCCAGCAGCGAACCGGGACAGGGTACAGATACGCAGTATTTT.

The J gene is TRBJ2-5, the V gene TRBV5-6; D not resolved. With 5 bases removed from V and 0 bases from J, the gap between germline ends came to 14 bases. The CDR3 sequence is 15 residues long. Per germline, CDR1 SGHDT and CDR2 YYEEEE. The CDR3 region has the DNA TGTGCCAGCAGTGGTTACCGAGAGTACCAAGAGACCCAGTACTTC. This encodes CASSGYREYQETQYF.

The chain uses TRBV7-3 and TRBJ1-1; 7 bases align to TRBD1. The CDR3 runs 16 residues. CDR1 is SGHTA and CDR2 is FQGTGA in the germline V gene. Trimming took 5 bases from V and 4 from J; bases not matched to a gene: 13. CDR3 in amino acids: CASSPSVSDRVTEAFF. In DNA form, the CDR3 reads TGTGCCAGCAGCCCTAGCGTTAGTGACAGGGTCACTGAAGCTTTCTTT.

The gene calls are TRBV3-1 (or the pseudogene TRBV3-2) and TRBJ2-7; D is ambiguous. CDR3 length: 11 amino acids. The V gene's germline CDR1 is LGHDT and CDR2 YNNKEL (reference sequence). Trimming pared 5 bases from V and 2 bases from J, leaving 4 bases between. The CDR3 DNA reads TGTGCCAGCAGCGGTCCCTACGAGCAGTACTTC. Translation: CASSGPYEQYF.

The genes are TRBV24-1 and TRBJ2-3, with D possibly matching TRBD2 (7 bases). Germline V gene sequence: CDR1 KGHDR, CDR2 SFDVKD. V was cut by 4 bases and J by 7 bases, with 20 bases left in between. CDR3 length: 16 residues. The CDR3 DNA sequence: TGTGCCACCAGTGACCGGGTAGGGGGGGGCAAGAATACGCAGTATTTT. Translation gives CATSDRVGGGKNTQYF.

This clone was found once. This rearrangement joins TRBV18 to TRBJ2-1, with TRBD1 matching over 10 bases. Per the germline V gene, CDR1 is KGHSH and CDR2 is LQKENI. V lost 4 bases and J lost 7; bases outside the gene matches: 4. The CDR3 spans 14 residues. The CDR3 region has the DNA TGTGCCAGCTCACTCCGGACAGGGGGAAATGAGCAGTTCTTC. This sequence encodes CASSLRTGGNEQFF.

V gene TRBV19 combines with J gene TRBJ2-1; 13 bases map to TRBD2. This CDR3 spans 15 amino acids. After removal of 9 bases from V and 8 bases from J, the junction contained 10 bases not matched to a gene. The germline gives CDR1 LNHDA, CDR2 SQIVND (reference sequence). CDR3 residues: CASQLTSGGVDEQFF. As DNA, the CDR3 is TGTGCCAGCCAACTTACTAGCGGGGGGGTGGATGAGCAGTTCTTC. The full variable domain, with the rest looked up from reference TRBV19 and TRBJ2-1, is DGGITQSPKYLFRKEGQNVTLSCEQNLNHDAMYWYRQDPGQGLRLIYYSQIVNDFQKGDIAEGYSVSREKKESFPLTVTSAQKNPTAFYLCASQLTSGGVDEQFFGPGTRLTVL.

The table lists this clone with a few counts. The CDR3 reads CASSQDDGQWEEAFF. The CDR3 DNA is TGTGCCAGCAGCCAAGACGACGGGCAGTGGGAAGAAGCTTTCTTT. The chain carries TRBV4-2 and TRBJ1-1; no clear D. Per germline, CDR1 LGHNA and CDR2 YNFKEQ. The CDR3 loop spans 15 amino acids. V was clipped by 0 bases and J by 8 bases, with 16 bases between them.

The CDR3: CASSSWTGRDTEAFF. The CDR3 DNA is TGTGCCAGCAGCTCCTGGACAGGGAGGGACACTGAAGCTTTCTTT. V gene TRBV5-4 combines with J gene TRBJ1-1; 8 nucleotides match TRBD1. CDR1 and CDR2 from the germline V gene are SGHNT and YYREEE (reference sequence). The CDR3 runs 15 residues. V trimming: 3 bases; J trimming: 3 bases; junction bases outside the gene matches: 7.

The chain uses TRBV5-1 and TRBJ1-1, with 9 bases lining up with TRBD1. CDR3 length equals 12 residues. The germline V gene has CDR1 SGHRS and CDR2 YFSETQ. Trimming removed 0 bases from V and 12 bases from J; junction bases left unmatched: 3. The chain's CDR3 is CASSLEQGATFF. CDR3 nucleotide sequence: TGCGCCAGCAGCTTGGAACAGGGGGCAACTTTCTTT.

The CDR3: CASSFRGAGEKLFF. The DNA for the CDR3 is TGTGCCAGCAGCTTCCGGGGGGCCGGTGAAAAACTGTTTTTT. The V call is TRBV5-6, the J call TRBJ1-4, with D perhaps TRBD1 (6 bases). The CDR3 has 14 residues. Trimming pared 2 bases from V and 7 bases from J, leaving 12 bases between. The germline V gene has CDR1 SGHDT and CDR2 YYEEEE.

This sequence joins TRBV25-1 and TRBJ1-4; no clear D. The germline gives CDR1 MGHDK, CDR2 SYGVNS. The CDR3 length is 14 residues. The germline V and J ends were trimmed by 8 bases and 6 bases, with 16 bases remaining between them. The CDR3 region has the DNA TGTGCCAGCGGCGACCGTATTCAGGATGAAAAACTGTTTTTT. It specifies CASGDRIQDEKLFF.

The V gene is TRBV4-2, the J gene TRBJ2-3, with 8 bases identical to TRBD2. Looked up from germline, CDR1 is LGHNA and CDR2 is YNFKEQ. V shed 4 bases, J shed 4 bases, and the junction held 10 bases outside the gene matches. The CDR3 is 16 amino acids. CDR3 sequence reads: CASSRELAEGADTQYF. CDR3 coding DNA: TGTGCCAGCAGCCGAGAACTAGCGGAGGGGGCAGATACGCAGTATTTT.

The CDR3 DNA is TGTGCCCGAATACCGAGTATTCGACACAGGAACACTGAAGCTTTCTTT. Residues: CARIPSIRHRNTEAFF. The rearrangement uses TRBV19 and TRBJ1-1; no firm D call. V lost 11 bases and J lost 1, with 23 bases in between. Looked up from germline, CDR1 is LNHDA and CDR2 is SQIVND (reference sequence). The CDR3 runs to 16 residues.

This chain connects TRBV3-1 (or the pseudogene TRBV3-2) to TRBJ1-3; D may be TRBD1 (5 bases). Germline V lookup: CDR1 LGHDT, CDR2 YNNKEL (reference sequence). V shed 4 bases and J shed 4 bases, with 11 bases lying between them. The CDR3 consists of 14 residues. The CDR3 nucleotides are TGTGCCAGCAGCCCTCGGGACCGCGGAAACACCATATATTTT. Encoded protein: CASSPRDRGNTIYF.

This chain uses TRBV27 with TRBJ1-2; D might be TRBD1 (5 bases). Germline-derived CDR1 and CDR2 are MNHEY and SMNVEV (reference sequence). This CDR3 contains 14 residues. Deletions cut 0 bases from V and 8 bases from J, with 13 bases between. DNA of the CDR3: TGTGCCAGCAGTTTATCGATCGGACAAGGAGGCTACACCTTC. Amino acids: CASSLSIGQGGYTF.

The chain links TRBV24-1 to TRBJ2-2; no firm D call. Per the germline V gene, CDR1 is KGHDR and CDR2 is SFDVKD. The CDR3 consists of 12 residues. V shed 4 bases and J shed 3 bases, with 2 bases lying between them. Here the CDR3 DNA reads TGTGCCACCAGTGAACACACCGGGGAGCTGTTTTTT. Its translation is CATSEHTGELFF.

The chain is built from TRBV3-1 (or the pseudogene TRBV3-2) and TRBJ1-1, with 7 positions matching TRBD1. The trim removed 6 bases at V and 3 bases at J, leaving 1 base unmatched. The CDR3 sequence is 12 residues long. The germline V gene encodes CDR1 LGHDT and CDR2 YNNKEL (reference sequence). The CDR3 sequence: CASRDRYTEAFF. The CDR3 region has the DNA TGTGCCAGCAGGGACAGGTACACTGAAGCTTTCTTT.

The CDR3 loop is CASNSGGGYTF. CDR3 DNA: TGTGCCAGCAACTCGGGGGGCGGCTACACCTTC. The V gene is TRBV5-5, the J gene TRBJ1-2; tentatively, D is TRBD1 (6 bases). This CDR3 region has 11 residues. CDR1 is SGHKS, CDR2 YYEKEE, per germline (reference sequence). V lost 6 bases and J lost 8, with 11 bases in between.

The rearrangement links TRBV11-2 to TRBJ1-3; D is perhaps TRBD1 (5 bases). Germline CDR1 SGHAT, CDR2 FQNNGV. Trimming pared 5 bases from V and 0 bases from J, leaving 8 bases between. The CDR3 spans 14 residues. Written as DNA, the CDR3 is TGTGCCAGCAGCCCAGGGCACTCTGGAAACACCATATATTTT. Translating it yields CASSPGHSGNTIYF.

This sequence joins TRBV11-2 and TRBJ1-4; TRBD1 matches 8 bases. The trim removed 3 bases at V and 8 bases at J, leaving 8 bases unmatched. CDR3 length: 15 amino acids. Germline V gene lookup returns CDR1 SGHAT and CDR2 FQNNGV. CDR3 protein: CASSFGQGGSEKLFF. The DNA for the CDR3 is TGTGCCAGCAGCTTCGGACAGGGAGGTAGCGAAAAACTGTTTTTT.

V usage is TRBV19 and J usage is TRBJ1-1; D might be TRBD1 (5 bases). The CDR3 is made up of 15 amino acids. Trimming removed 8 bases from V and 0 bases from J, with 16 bases in between. CDR1 and CDR2 from the germline V gene are LNHDA and SQIVND (reference sequence). The CDR3 DNA reads as TGTGCCAGTGTAAGCCTGGGACCGATGAACACTGAAGCTTTCTTT. As protein: CASVSLGPMNTEAFF.